The 10 T cell receptor beta chains below all came from one sample that was sequenced in a study of technical replicates of blood from a handful of donors. Clones were read by immunoSEQ multiplex PCR, and TCRdb kept only the in-frame ones, dropping some. The top ten hold under 0.35% of the sample, which has about 87,000 clones, approximately 95% seen once. Sequenced input: T cells isolated from PBMCs. The receptors shown here come from a human donor in good health.

V usage is TRBV30 and J usage is TRBJ2-1; D unclear. V lost 3 bases and J lost 3, with 6 bases in between. The CDR3 length is 12 residues. CDR1 and CDR2 (germline): GTSNPN, SVGIG (reference sequence). CDR3 nucleotides: TGTGCCTGGAGGTCAGGCTACAATGAGCAGTTCTTC. Protein sequence: CAWRSGYNEQFF.

V usage is TRBV7-9 and J usage is TRBJ2-7; 10 positions match TRBD2. CDR1 is SEHNR, CDR2 FQNEAQ, per germline (reference sequence). The length of the CDR3 is 15 residues. The junction had 3 bases not matched to a gene; V was cut back by 1 base and J by 3 bases. Here the CDR3 DNA reads TGTGCCAGCAGCTTAGGGCTAGCGGGAGTCTACGAGCAGTACTTC. Residues: CASSLGLAGVYEQYF.

V usage is TRBV28 and J usage is TRBJ1-1, with TRBD1 matching 9 bases. There are 15 residues in the CDR3. V trimming: 8 bases; J trimming: 2 bases; junction bases outside the gene matches: 9. Germline V gene sequence: CDR1 MDHEN, CDR2 SYDVKM. The CDR3 loop reads CASLPYRGRNTEAFF. As DNA, the CDR3 is TGTGCCAGCCTCCCTTACAGGGGGCGAAACACTGAAGCTTTCTTT.

The chain carries TRBV6-5 and TRBJ1-1, with a possible D match to TRBD1 (5 bases). Germline loops: CDR1 MNHEY, CDR2 SVGAGI. The V and J ends lost 6 bases and 1 base respectively, with 12 bases between them. The CDR3 extends over 14 amino acids. CDR3 sequence reads: CASSPPTGNTEAFF. DNA for the CDR3: TGTGCCAGCAGCCCCCCCACAGGGAACACTGAAGCTTTCTTT.

The rearrangement uses TRBV7-3 and TRBJ2-3; 7 bases align to TRBD2. Germline V gene data show CDR1 as SGHTA and CDR2 as FQGTGA. V shed 0 bases and J 4 bases; nucleotides not matched to a gene: 4. This CDR3 is built from 15 residues. CDR3 amino acids: CASSLTAGVSDTQYF. In DNA form, the CDR3 reads TGTGCCAGCAGCTTAACGGCGGGAGTATCAGATACGCAGTATTTT.

The V call is TRBV4-1, the J call TRBJ2-7; D is perhaps TRBD1 (6 bases). This CDR3 contains 13 residues. Germline values: CDR1 MGHRA, CDR2 YSYEKL. With 5 bases removed from V and 3 bases from J, the gap between germline ends came to 11 bases. This chain's CDR3 is CASSNRDGYEQYF. The CDR3 bases are TGCGCCAGCAGCAACAGGGATGGCTACGAGCAGTACTTC.

The chain uses TRBV2 and TRBJ2-1; D gene ambiguous. CDR1 and CDR2 from the germline V gene are SNHLY and FYNNEI. The V end was cut by 4 bases, the J end by 6 bases, with 10 bases between. This CDR3 contains 13 residues. CDR3 in amino acids: CASSVSPSNEQFF. CDR3 sequence (DNA): TGTGCCAGCAGTGTATCCCCTAGCAATGAGCAGTTCTTC. The full variable domain, rest sourced from reference TRBV2 and TRBJ2-1, is EPEVTQTPSHQVTQMGQEVILRCVPISNHLYFYWYRQILGQKVEFLVSFYNNEISEKSEIFDDQFSVERPDGSNFTLKIRSTKLEDSAMYFCASSVSPSNEQFFGPGTRLTVL.

The CDR3 protein is CASSIGTSGVSYEQYF. Here the CDR3 DNA reads TGTGCCAGTAGTATAGGAACTAGCGGGGTCTCCTACGAGCAGTACTTC. The J gene is TRBJ2-7, the V gene TRBV19; 10 nucleotides align to TRBD2. Germline V gene data show CDR1 as LNHDA and CDR2 as SQIVND (reference sequence). There are 16 residues in the CDR3. The ends lost 1 base at V and 0 bases at J; junction bases unmatched: 3.

The genes are TRBV19 and TRBJ2-5; 7 bases align to TRBD2. The CDR3 loop spans 16 amino acids. Germline CDR1 is LNHDA and CDR2 is SQIVND (reference sequence). After removal of 5 bases from V and 4 bases from J, the junction contained 13 bases not matched to a gene. CDR3 in amino acids: CASSDPRVPGGETQYF. The DNA of the CDR3 is TGTGCCAGTAGTGACCCCAGGGTCCCGGGGGGAGAGACCCAGTACTTC.

DNA for the CDR3: TGCGCCAGCAGCACTTCTAGCTCCTACAATGAGCAGTTCTTC. This gives the protein CASSTSSSYNEQFF. V and J are TRBV5-1 and TRBJ2-1; D unresolved. Deletions cut 4 bases from V and 0 bases from J, with 8 bases between. This CDR3 has 14 residues. CDR1 SGHRS and CDR2 YFSETQ come from the germline V gene. Combining the CDR3 with reference TRBV5-1 and TRBJ2-1 gives the whole variable domain KAGVTQTPRYLIKTRGQQVTLSCSPISGHRSVSWYQQTPGQGLQFLFEYFSETQRNKGNFPGRFSGRQFSNSRSEMNVSTLELGDSALYLCASSTSSSYNEQFFGPGTRLTVL.